This TCR beta chain emerged from a study of glioma-infiltrating T cells after dendritic cell vaccination. As for the study in general: Patients received autologous tumor lysate-pulsed dendritic cell vaccination between about 2003 and 2012.

This CDR3 spans 15 amino acids. The germline CDR1 and CDR2 sequences are SGHNT and YYREEE (reference sequence). After removal of 4 bases from V and 4 bases from J, the junction contained 9 bases not matched to a gene. Input was approximately 1.8 ug genomic DNA, or all available if less. TCRdb keeps only in-frame clones here, not all; method: immunoSEQ multiplex PCR. The sample has over 65,000 clones, about 85% seen once; the top ten hold 8.5%. Documented time point: after dendritic cell vaccination, including at tumor progression/relapse. Selection required adequate fresh-frozen tumor tissue plus more than two years' survival data.

The clonotype originates from a human donor with glioblastoma. The sequences come from blood, collected after dendritic cell vaccination. This rearrangement joins TRBV5-4 to TRBJ2-3, with 7 bases identical to TRBD1. The CDR3 loop is CASSPRDSRADTQYF. DNA for the CDR3: TGTGCCAGCAGCCCTCGGGACAGCCGTGCAGATACGCAGTATTTT. The whole variable domain, filled in from reference TRBV5-4 and TRBJ2-3, reads ETGVTQSPTHLIKTRGQQVTLRCSSQSGHNTVSWYQQALGQGPQFIFQYYREEENGRGNFPPRFSGLQFPNYSSELNVNALELDDSALYLCASSPRDSRADTQYFGPGTRLTVL.